These T cell receptor beta chains were read from a single sample in a study of blood T cell repertoires in COVID-19. TCRdb's table, derived via immunoSEQ multiplex PCR, lists solely in-frame clones and lacks some. The data contain over 120,000 clones, nearly 90% of them singletons. Sequenced input: peripheral blood. The receptors originated from a man aged 70-80 years with acute or convalescent COVID-19. The CDR3 runs from the conserved cysteine through the conserved F or W.

v_call cdr3_aa
TRBV2 CASSVSQGIGYTF
TRBV14 CASSQELQGNQPQHF
TRBV11-2 CASSPRKRGTSYNEQFF
TRBV5-1 CASSQGTLNTEAFF
TRBV11-3 CASSSTNEQYF
TRBV10-3 CAIRSSGGSGTGELFF
TRBV4-1 CASSPYSQGARSEAFF
TRBV28 CASSSLQTGQYNSPLHF
TRBV11-3 CASSLRGEETQYF
TRBV5-1 CASSLAGRGSGNTIYF